A selection of T cell receptor beta chains follows, all from one sample in a study of Ad26.COV2.S vaccination and SARS-CoV-2 variants. Profiled with immunoSEQ multiplex PCR; TCRdb holds only in-frame clones, not every one. Among about 350,000 clones, 75% to 90% were seen once, and the ten largest hold about 10%. The sequences come from peripheral blood, collected in a trial of Ad26.COV2.S vaccine versus placebo. The source is a person aged 18 to 59 who received the Ad26.COV2.S COVID-19 vaccine or a placebo. The CDR3 runs from the conserved cysteine through the conserved F or W. Fields, in order: D gene, J gene, V gene, clone size, CDR3 DNA, CDR3 protein. D genes are given only for firm matches. Size is omitted from some rows. Given values are once, few, many or a class for expanded clones.

d_call: TRBD1
j_call: TRBJ2-3
v_call: TRBV13
clone_size: NA
cdr3_nt: TGTGCCAGCAGCTTACCCTCTATCCGGGACAGTCGTACGCAGTATTTT
cdr3_aa: CASSLPSIRDSRTQYF

d_call: TRBD1
j_call: TRBJ1-1
v_call: TRBV12-3/TRBV12-4
clone_size: NA
cdr3_nt: TGTGCCAGCAAAGGACAGGGGGGCACTGAAGCTTTCTTT
cdr3_aa: CASKGQGGTEAFF

d_call: TRBD1
j_call: TRBJ2-1
v_call: TRBV3-1/TRBV3-2
clone_size: few
cdr3_nt: TGTGCCAGCAGCCGCGAACAGGGGTACGATGAGCAGTTCTTC
cdr3_aa: CASSREQGYDEQFF

d_call: TRBD1
j_call: TRBJ1-5
v_call: TRBV28
clone_size: NA
cdr3_nt: TGTGCCAGCACCCAAGGCCAGGGGGCTGGCAATCAGCCCCAGCATTTT
cdr3_aa: CASTQGQGAGNQPQHF

d_call: TRBD1
j_call: TRBJ1-1
v_call: TRBV3-1/TRBV3-2
clone_size: NA
cdr3_nt: TGTGCCAGCAGCGCAACCCCGGGACAGAGGAACACTGAAGCTTTCTTT
cdr3_aa: CASSATPGQRNTEAFF

d_call: NA
j_call: TRBJ1-1
v_call: TRBV30
clone_size: NA
cdr3_nt: TGTGCCTTACTGCCGAACACTGAAGCTTTCTTT
cdr3_aa: CALLPNTEAFF

d_call: TRBD1
j_call: TRBJ2-5
v_call: TRBV24-1
clone_size: NA
cdr3_nt: TGTGCCACCAGTGATCACAGGGGCCCCCGAGAGACCCAGTACTTC
cdr3_aa: CATSDHRGPRETQYF

d_call: NA
j_call: TRBJ1-5
v_call: TRBV10-3
clone_size: NA
cdr3_nt: TGTGCCATCAGCGAAGTAGCCGGGAGTCAGCCCCAGCATTTT
cdr3_aa: CAISEVAGSQPQHF

d_call: TRBD2
j_call: TRBJ2-1
v_call: TRBV2
clone_size: NA
cdr3_nt: TGTGCCAGCGTAAGGACTAGCGGGGGACTATACAATGAGCAGTTCTTC
cdr3_aa: CASVRTSGGLYNEQFF

d_call: TRBD2
j_call: TRBJ2-7
v_call: TRBV28
clone_size: NA
cdr3_nt: TGTGCCACTCGACTAGCGGGGTTGAGGGAGCAGTACTTC
cdr3_aa: CATRLAGLREQYF

d_call: TRBD1
j_call: TRBJ2-2
v_call: TRBV7-9
clone_size: NA
cdr3_nt: TGTGCCAGCAGCCAGGGACAGGGTGGCACCGGGGAGCTGTTTTTT
cdr3_aa: CASSQGQGGTGELFF

d_call: NA
j_call: TRBJ1-5
v_call: TRBV15
clone_size: NA
cdr3_nt: TGTGCCACCAGTGACGGAGATTATAGCAATCAGCCCCAGCATTTT
cdr3_aa: CATSDGDYSNQPQHF

d_call: TRBD2
j_call: TRBJ2-7
v_call: TRBV6-6
clone_size: NA
cdr3_nt: TGTGCCAGCAGCTCCCCGGGACTAGTTCGGTACTTC
cdr3_aa: CASSSPGLVRYF

d_call: TRBD1
j_call: TRBJ2-2
v_call: TRBV7-3
clone_size: NA
cdr3_nt: TGTGCCAGCAGCTCGAAGACAGGGTGGTTGGCCGGGGAGCTGTTTTTT
cdr3_aa: CASSSKTGWLAGELFF

d_call: NA
j_call: TRBJ2-5
v_call: TRBV28
clone_size: NA
cdr3_nt: TGTGCCAGCAGTTGGGGACTCGCCGGAGGCTACAGCCAAGAGACCCAGTACTTC
cdr3_aa: CASSWGLAGGYSQETQYF

d_call: NA
j_call: TRBJ2-3
v_call: TRBV7-9
clone_size: NA
cdr3_nt: TGTGCCAGCAGCTCCCTCCCGAATACGCAGTATTTT
cdr3_aa: CASSSLPNTQYF

d_call: TRBD1
j_call: TRBJ2-6
v_call: TRBV19
clone_size: NA
cdr3_nt: TGTGCCAGTAGTATTCAGGGGGTAAACTCTGGGGCCAACGTCCTGACTTTC
cdr3_aa: CASSIQGVNSGANVLTF

d_call: TRBD1
j_call: TRBJ1-2
v_call: TRBV28
clone_size: NA
cdr3_nt: TGTGCCAGCAGTTTAGGACAGGGCTATGGCTACACCTTC
cdr3_aa: CASSLGQGYGYTF

d_call: NA
j_call: TRBJ2-2
v_call: TRBV7-9
clone_size: NA
cdr3_nt: TGTGCCAGCAGCTTAGATATCGGGGAGCTGTTTTTT
cdr3_aa: CASSLDIGELFF

d_call: NA
j_call: TRBJ1-1
v_call: TRBV27
clone_size: NA
cdr3_nt: TGTGCCAGCACCCTGGGGAGAGAAGCTTTCTTT
cdr3_aa: CASTLGREAFF

d_call: NA
j_call: TRBJ1-2
v_call: TRBV4-3
clone_size: NA
cdr3_nt: TGCGCCAGCAGCCAAGAGAACAGGGACGGCGATGGCTACACCTTC
cdr3_aa: CASSQENRDGDGYTF

d_call: NA
j_call: TRBJ2-2
v_call: TRBV5-1
clone_size: NA
cdr3_nt: TGCGCCAGCAGCTTGGGGGCCAGATCAAACACCGGGGAGCTGTTTTTT
cdr3_aa: CASSLGARSNTGELFF

d_call: NA
j_call: TRBJ1-1
v_call: TRBV5-6
clone_size: few
cdr3_nt: TGTGCCAGCAGCTTGCTTGGGGGGACTGAAGCTTTCTTT
cdr3_aa: CASSLLGGTEAFF

d_call: TRBD1
j_call: TRBJ2-7
v_call: TRBV7-2
clone_size: few
cdr3_nt: TGTGCCAGCAGCTCCCAAAAGGGGGCCCACGAGCAGTACTTC
cdr3_aa: CASSSQKGAHEQYF

d_call: NA
j_call: TRBJ1-4
v_call: TRBV14
clone_size: NA
cdr3_nt: TGTGCCAGCAGCGTCCAACAGGGAACTAATGAAAAACTGTTTTTT
cdr3_aa: CASSVQQGTNEKLFF

d_call: NA
j_call: TRBJ1-5
v_call: TRBV6-5
clone_size: NA
cdr3_nt: TGTGCCAGCAGTTACGGGGCAGGGGTAAATCAGCCCCAGCATTTT
cdr3_aa: CASSYGAGVNQPQHF

d_call: NA
j_call: TRBJ1-1
v_call: TRBV6-2/TRBV6-3
clone_size: NA
cdr3_nt: TGTGCCAGCAGTTTGACAAAGAACACTGAAGCTTTCTTT
cdr3_aa: CASSLTKNTEAFF

d_call: TRBD2
j_call: TRBJ2-7
v_call: TRBV28
clone_size: NA
cdr3_nt: TGTGCCAGCAGTTTACAGACTAGCGGGCAGTACTTC
cdr3_aa: CASSLQTSGQYF

d_call: NA
j_call: TRBJ1-6
v_call: TRBV2
clone_size: NA
cdr3_nt: TGTGCCAGTGGGGCGGGACAAGATAATTCACCCCTCCACTTT
cdr3_aa: CASGAGQDNSPLHF

d_call: NA
j_call: TRBJ2-5
v_call: TRBV29-1
clone_size: NA
cdr3_nt: TGCAGCGGGAAAGGGGGATGGGAGACCCAGTACTTC
cdr3_aa: CSGKGGWETQYF

d_call: NA
j_call: TRBJ1-1
v_call: TRBV24-1
clone_size: NA
cdr3_nt: TGTGCCACCAGTGACCACCGGGAGGGTTACCGATGGGCTTTCTTT
cdr3_aa: CATSDHREGYRWAFF

d_call: NA
j_call: TRBJ1-1
v_call: TRBV5-1
clone_size: NA
cdr3_nt: TGCGCCAGCAGCTTTCAGGGGAGTACTGAAGCTTTCTTT
cdr3_aa: CASSFQGSTEAFF

d_call: TRBD2
j_call: TRBJ2-1
v_call: TRBV7-9
clone_size: NA
cdr3_nt: TGTGCATCCGGACTAGCGGTCTCCTACAATGAGCAGTTCTTC
cdr3_aa: CASGLAVSYNEQFF

d_call: NA
j_call: TRBJ2-7
v_call: TRBV6-1
clone_size: NA
cdr3_nt: TGTGCCAGCAGTGAAGTCCCCTATAGAGGGGGACAAAACGAGCAGTACTTC
cdr3_aa: CASSEVPYRGGQNEQYF

d_call: TRBD2
j_call: TRBJ2-3
v_call: TRBV19
clone_size: NA
cdr3_nt: TGTGCCAGTAGTATTGCGGGGGGCAGGGGAGCGGGCCGCACAGATACGCAGTATTTT
cdr3_aa: CASSIAGGRGAGRTDTQYF

d_call: TRBD2
j_call: TRBJ2-1
v_call: TRBV5-1
clone_size: few
cdr3_nt: TGCGCCAGCAGCCTGCGACTAGCAACCTACAATGAGCAGTTCTTC
cdr3_aa: CASSLRLATYNEQFF

d_call: TRBD2
j_call: TRBJ2-3
v_call: TRBV9
clone_size: NA
cdr3_nt: TGTGCCAGCAGCCGGACTAGCGGGACTGATACGCAGTATTTT
cdr3_aa: CASSRTSGTDTQYF

d_call: TRBD1
j_call: TRBJ2-2
v_call: TRBV6-4
clone_size: once
cdr3_nt: TGTGCCAGCAGTGACTCTGCAGGGGGCTCCGGGGAGCTGTTTTTT
cdr3_aa: CASSDSAGGSGELFF

d_call: NA
j_call: TRBJ1-1
v_call: TRBV5-4
clone_size: NA
cdr3_nt: TGTGCCAGCAGCGCCGCAACGAACACTGAAGCTTTCTTT
cdr3_aa: CASSAATNTEAFF

d_call: NA
j_call: TRBJ1-5
v_call: TRBV12-3/TRBV12-4
clone_size: NA
cdr3_nt: TGTGCCAGCAGAGAGGCGGGGCAGCCCCAGCATTTT
cdr3_aa: CASREAGQPQHF

d_call: NA
j_call: TRBJ1-4
v_call: TRBV28
clone_size: NA
cdr3_nt: TGTGCCAGCAGTTTTAGTGCAACTAATGAAAAACTGTTTTTT
cdr3_aa: CASSFSATNEKLFF

d_call: TRBD2
j_call: TRBJ2-7
v_call: TRBV7-9
clone_size: once
cdr3_nt: TGTGCCAGCAGCCGGCGGGAGTCCTACGAGCAGTACTTC
cdr3_aa: CASSRRESYEQYF

d_call: TRBD1
j_call: TRBJ1-5
v_call: TRBV18
clone_size: NA
cdr3_nt: TGTGCCAGCTCACTTGGACAGGTGAATCAGCCCCAGCATTTT
cdr3_aa: CASSLGQVNQPQHF

d_call: TRBD1
j_call: TRBJ1-6
v_call: TRBV18
clone_size: NA
cdr3_nt: TGTGCCAGCTCATCCAGGACAGGGGATAATTCACCCCTCCACTTT
cdr3_aa: CASSSRTGDNSPLHF

d_call: TRBD1
j_call: TRBJ1-4
v_call: TRBV7-8
clone_size: NA
cdr3_nt: TGTGCCAGCTCACAATCAACACCGGGACAGGTGGTTCTAACTAATGAAAAACTGTTTTTT
cdr3_aa: CASSQSTPGQVVLTNEKLFF

d_call: TRBD1
j_call: TRBJ1-5
v_call: TRBV19
clone_size: NA
cdr3_nt: TGTGCCAGTAGTGTACTGCTAGTGGGACAGGGGATTCAGCCCCAGCATTTT
cdr3_aa: CASSVLLVGQGIQPQHF

d_call: NA
j_call: TRBJ1-4
v_call: TRBV3-1/TRBV3-2
clone_size: NA
cdr3_nt: TGTGCCAGCAGCCTCTGGAGTCGGGAAAAACTGTTTTTT
cdr3_aa: CASSLWSREKLFF

d_call: TRBD1
j_call: TRBJ1-1
v_call: TRBV9
clone_size: NA
cdr3_nt: TGTGCCAGCAGCGCAATCCCTGGACAGGGTAACACTGAAGCTTTCTTT
cdr3_aa: CASSAIPGQGNTEAFF

d_call: NA
j_call: TRBJ2-1
v_call: TRBV30
clone_size: NA
cdr3_nt: TGTGCCTGGAGTGTCGAGGTCCCCGGGTTTAACTCCTACAATGAGCAGTTCTTC
cdr3_aa: CAWSVEVPGFNSYNEQFF

d_call: TRBD2
j_call: TRBJ2-7
v_call: TRBV3-1/TRBV3-2
clone_size: few
cdr3_nt: TGTGCCAGCAGCCAAGACTGGGGACTAGCGGGAGTTCTACCCTCCTACGAGCAGTACTTC
cdr3_aa: CASSQDWGLAGVLPSYEQYF

d_call: TRBD1
j_call: TRBJ2-7
v_call: TRBV27
clone_size: NA
cdr3_nt: TGTGCCAGCTCGCTTACAGGGGGGACCTACGAGCAGTACTTC
cdr3_aa: CASSLTGGTYEQYF

d_call: NA
j_call: TRBJ2-7
v_call: TRBV11-2
clone_size: NA
cdr3_nt: TGTGCCAGCAGCTTGAGGGGCAACAGGGACTACGAGCAGTACTTC
cdr3_aa: CASSLRGNRDYEQYF

d_call: NA
j_call: TRBJ2-1
v_call: TRBV24-1
clone_size: once
cdr3_nt: TGTGCCACCAGTGCGTCGTCGCTCTTCCCTGACAATGAGCAGTTCTTC
cdr3_aa: CATSASSLFPDNEQFF

d_call: NA
j_call: TRBJ2-2
v_call: TRBV21-1
clone_size: NA
cdr3_nt: TGTGCCAGCAGCAAAGCGCTTTCGGACAGAAACACCGGGGAGCTGTTTTTT
cdr3_aa: CASSKALSDRNTGELFF

d_call: NA
j_call: TRBJ1-3
v_call: TRBV27
clone_size: NA
cdr3_nt: TGTGCCAGCAGCCCCGGGGGTAGTGGAAACACCATATATTTT
cdr3_aa: CASSPGGSGNTIYF

d_call: NA
j_call: TRBJ2-1
v_call: TRBV7-2
clone_size: NA
cdr3_nt: TGTGCCAGCAGTCCGGGCGGGGCGGGTTTGAATGAGCAGTTCTTC
cdr3_aa: CASSPGGAGLNEQFF

d_call: NA
j_call: TRBJ2-7
v_call: TRBV11-2
clone_size: NA
cdr3_nt: TGTGCCAGCAGCTTCCAGAGTTCAAACTACGAGCAGTACTTC
cdr3_aa: CASSFQSSNYEQYF

d_call: TRBD1
j_call: TRBJ1-2
v_call: TRBV7-9
clone_size: NA
cdr3_nt: TGTGCCAGCAGCTTAGGGGGGACAGCTTACTATGGCTACACCTTC
cdr3_aa: CASSLGGTAYYGYTF

d_call: TRBD1
j_call: TRBJ1-2
v_call: TRBV24-1
clone_size: NA
cdr3_nt: TGTGCCACCAGTGATTCGGGGACAGGGCTCAACTATGGCTACACCTTC
cdr3_aa: CATSDSGTGLNYGYTF

d_call: TRBD2
j_call: TRBJ2-5
v_call: TRBV30
clone_size: NA
cdr3_nt: TGTGCCTGGAGCCGGGTGGCTAGCGGGAGGGCCCAAAATCGTGGGACCCAGTACTTC
cdr3_aa: CAWSRVASGRAQNRGTQYF